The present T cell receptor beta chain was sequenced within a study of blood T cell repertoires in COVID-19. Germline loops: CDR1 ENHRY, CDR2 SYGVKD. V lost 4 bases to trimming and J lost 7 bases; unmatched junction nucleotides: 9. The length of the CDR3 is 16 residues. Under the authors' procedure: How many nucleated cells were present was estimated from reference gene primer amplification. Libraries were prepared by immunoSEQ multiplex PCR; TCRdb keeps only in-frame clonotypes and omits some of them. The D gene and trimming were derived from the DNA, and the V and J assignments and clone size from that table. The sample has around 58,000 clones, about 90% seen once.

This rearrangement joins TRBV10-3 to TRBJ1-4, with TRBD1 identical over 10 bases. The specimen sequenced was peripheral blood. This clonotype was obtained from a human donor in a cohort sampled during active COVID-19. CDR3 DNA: TGTGCCATCAGTGGCACCCCGGGGACAGGGGTTGAAAAACTGTTTTTT. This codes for CAISGTPGTGVEKLFF.